Sequencing of this TCR beta chain was carried out in a study of graft-versus-host responses after intestinal transplantation. The V and J ends lost 6 bases and 4 bases, in that order; junction bases with no gene match: 5. The CDR3 extends over 13 amino acids. Looked up from germline, CDR1 is MNHNS and CDR2 is SASEGT. Comment on this clone: The antigen is unknown.

Using immunoSEQ multiplex PCR, the repertoire was profiled, and TCRdb retains in-frame clones only, with some absent. The data contain some 93,000 clones, roughly nine tenths of them singletons. The rearrangement links TRBV6-1 to TRBJ2-7; 8 positions match TRBD2. The receptor comes from a human donor who received an intestinal transplant. The material was unstimulated CD8+ T cells sorted from spleen or lymph node cells, obtained before intestinal transplant. Here the CDR3 reads CASRPTSGYEQYF. The DNA for the CDR3 is TGTGCCAGCAGGCCAACTAGCGGTTACGAGCAGTACTTC.